This TCR beta chain emerged from a study of OX40 agonist ivuxolimab in advanced cancers. Measured with immunoSEQ multiplex PCR; TCRdb has only the in-frame clones, and not every one. The profile shows roughly 75,000 clones, 80% to 90% of them singletons. CDR1 is LGHNA, CDR2 YSLEER, per germline. This CDR3 is built from 15 residues. V was shortened by 0 bases and J by 5 bases, with 10 bases between the two germline ends. The sequences come from CD4+ or CD8+ T cells sorted from blood, collected in a trial of the OX40 agonist ivuxolimab. J is TRBJ1-4 and V is TRBV4-3; D might be TRBD1 (5 bases). The receptor comes from an adult with an advanced solid tumor such as melanoma, head and neck, liver or kidney cancer. This chain's CDR3 is CASSQDQGDNEKLFF. In DNA, the CDR3 is TGCGCCAGCAGCCAAGATCAGGGAGACAATGAAAAACTGTTTTTT.